This passage covers 28 T cell receptor beta chains from one sample sequenced in a study of cytomegalovirus exposure and HLA in healthy donors. Only in-frame clones appear in the TCRdb table, and some are missing; sequencing was by immunoSEQ multiplex PCR. This table holds roughly 120,000 clones, roughly 90% found once. The sequenced sample consisted of PBMCs. Source of these receptors: a woman under 30 in good health and CMV-seropositive.

The V call is TRBV19, the J call TRBJ2-7; D perhaps matches TRBD2 (5 bases). Trimming took 7 bases from V and 5 from J, leaving 15 bases between them. The CDR3 totals 13 residues. Germline V gene lookup returns CDR1 LNHDA and CDR2 SQIVND (reference sequence). The CDR3: CASKRAPGNEQYF. The CDR3 bases are TGTGCCAGTAAGAGGGCCCCGGGGAACGAGCAGTACTTC.

V is TRBV19 and J is TRBJ1-5; no reliable D call. Between the trimmed V and J ends, which lost 1 base and 0 bases, there was a span of 10 bases. Germline V gives CDR1 LNHDA, CDR2 SQIVND (reference sequence). The CDR3 has 16 residues. The CDR3 is CASSIAVYYSNQPQHF. DNA of the CDR3: TGTGCCAGTAGTATAGCCGTTTACTATAGCAATCAGCCCCAGCATTTT.

V gene TRBV5-1 combines with J gene TRBJ2-5; 8 nucleotides agree with TRBD1. CDR1 SGHRS and CDR2 YFSETQ come from the germline V gene. V lost 5 bases to trimming and J lost 5 bases; unmatched junction nucleotides: 8. The CDR3 length is 14 residues. CDR3 sequence reads: CASRAGTGRETQYF. CDR3 coding DNA: TGCGCCAGCAGAGCCGGGACAGGCAGGGAGACCCAGTACTTC.

The V gene is TRBV5-1, the J gene TRBJ1-5; no clear D. CDR1 is SGHRS and CDR2 is YFSETQ in the germline V gene. V was trimmed by 0 bases and J by 7 bases, leaving 20 bases between them. This CDR3 is built from 17 residues. CDR3 sequence: CASSLEAVVGAEQPQHF. CDR3 nucleotides: TGCGCCAGCAGCTTGGAGGCGGTGGTCGGCGCGGAGCAGCCCCAGCATTTT. Together with reference TRBV5-1 and TRBJ1-5, the CDR3 gives the full variable domain: KAGVTQTPRYLIKTRGQQVTLSCSPISGHRSVSWYQQTPGQGLQFLFEYFSETQRNKGNFPGRFSGRQFSNSRSEMNVSTLELGDSALYLCASSLEAVVGAEQPQHFGDGTRLSIL.

This chain links TRBV5-4 with TRBJ2-1; D is possibly TRBD2 (6 bases). This CDR3 has 13 amino acids. Trimming stripped 2 bases from V and 10 bases from J, with 13 bases between. Looked up from germline, CDR1 is SGHNT and CDR2 is YYREEE (reference sequence). CDR3 sequence: CASSLSGTGEQFF. The CDR3 DNA is TGTGCCAGCAGCTTATCGGGGACTGGCGAGCAGTTCTTC.

The chain links TRBV4-1 to TRBJ1-1; TRBD1 agrees at 8 bases. The CDR3 runs 14 residues. Germline-derived CDR1 and CDR2 are MGHRA and YSYEKL. J was trimmed by 7 bases and V by 1 base; bases with no gene match: 5. CDR3 DNA: TGCGCCAGCAGCCAAGCGGCGGGACAGGTTGAAGCTTTCTTT. Translating it yields CASSQAAGQVEAFF.

The chain combines TRBV2 with TRBJ2-4; 12 nucleotides agree with TRBD1. Germline CDR1 SNHLY, CDR2 FYNNEI. The CDR3 consists of 16 residues. The junction had 11 bases not matched to a gene; V was cut back by 6 bases and J by 8 bases. As DNA, the CDR3 is TGTGCCAGCAGCGCCGGGACAGGGGGCTTGAGGGACATTCAGTACTTC. Amino acids: CASSAGTGGLRDIQYF.

This chain connects TRBV28 to TRBJ2-7, with D maybe TRBD2 (5 bases). V was trimmed by 9 bases and J by 0 bases, leaving 15 bases between them. Germline V gene sequence: CDR1 MDHEN, CDR2 SYDVKM. The CDR3 is made up of 14 amino acids. DNA for the CDR3: TGTGCCAGTCGGGGTCCATCGGGCTCCTACGAGCAGTACTTC. Amino acid sequence: CASRGPSGSYEQYF.

This chain connects TRBV19 to TRBJ1-1, with a weak D call TRBD1 (6 bases). V lost 1 base to trimming and J lost 0 bases, with 12 bases between them. The CDR3 runs to 16 residues. Germline CDR1 and CDR2: LNHDA and SQIVND (reference sequence). The CDR3 DNA reads TGTGCCAGTAGTATAGGTGGGGGCAGAATGAACACTGAAGCTTTCTTT. The encoded protein is CASSIGGGRMNTEAFF.

The chain couples TRBV13 to TRBJ2-4, with 8 nucleotides matching TRBD1. Per germline, CDR1 PRHDT and CDR2 FYEKMQ (reference sequence). This CDR3 region has 15 residues. J gave up 5 bases and V 0 bases, and 3 bases lay outside the gene matches. CDR3 region: CASSLGGTGENIQYF. The DNA of the CDR3 is TGTGCCAGCAGCTTAGGCGGGACAGGAGAAAACATTCAGTACTTC.

The CDR3 nucleotides read TGTGCCAGCAGCTCGGATAGGACAGGGGCTGATCAGCCCCAGCATTTT. Translated, it gives CASSSDRTGADQPQHF. V and J are TRBV7-9 and TRBJ1-5; 9 bases line up with TRBD1. Looked up from germline, CDR1 is SEHNR and CDR2 is FQNEAQ (reference sequence). This CDR3 comprises 16 residues. The J segment lost 5 bases and the V segment lost 4 bases, leaving 9 bases of the junction unmatched.

This chain uses TRBV15 with TRBJ1-2; TRBD1 is a possible D gene (5 bases). Trimming took 11 bases from V and 3 from J, leaving 19 bases between them. In germline, CDR1 is LNHNV, CDR2 YYDKDF (reference sequence). This CDR3 has 14 residues. The CDR3 loop is CAASQGLLDYGYTF. The CDR3 DNA sequence: TGTGCCGCGAGTCAGGGTTTGTTGGACTATGGCTACACCTTC.

As for this clone: Germline and junction disagree at one end, which may indicate a read error. The J gene is TRBJ2-7, the V gene TRBV18; 8 bases are shared with TRBD1. The CDR3 is 15 residues long. Germline V gene sequence: CDR1 KGHSH, CDR2 LQKENI. The CDR3 bases are TGTGCCAGCTCTCCACAGACAGGGGCCAAATACGAGCAGTACTTC. It encodes CASSPQTGAKYEQYF.

To note about this clone: Germline and junction disagree at one end, which may indicate a read error. V usage is TRBV29-1 and J usage is TRBJ2-5, with a weak D call TRBD2 (5 bases). The CDR3 runs to 12 residues. In germline, CDR1 is SQVTM, CDR2 ANQGSEA. The CDR3 is CSAEGSRETQYF. The CDR3 bases are TGCAGCGCTGAAGGGAGTCGAGAGACCCAGTACTTC. Full variable domain (missing parts from reference TRBV29-1 and TRBJ2-5): SAVISQKPSRDICQRGTSLTIQCQVDSQVTMMFWYRQQPGQSLTLIATANQGSEATYESGFVIDKFPISRPNLTFSTLTVSNMSPEDSSIYLCSAEGSRETQYFGPGTRLLVL.

J is TRBJ1-2 and V is TRBV19; 8 bases fit TRBD1. CDR3 size: 13 residues. V trimming: 5 bases; J trimming: 5 bases; junction bases outside the gene matches: 4. From germline, CDR1 is LNHDA and CDR2 SQIVND (reference sequence). The DNA for the CDR3 is TGTGCCAGTAGTCCACAGGGGGGGTATGGCTACACCTTC. It is translated as CASSPQGGYGYTF.

The chain couples TRBV7-3 to TRBJ2-3; weak D call: TRBD2 (5 bases). Trimming removed 6 bases from V and 3 bases from J, with 19 bases in between. CDR1 is SGHTA, CDR2 FQGTGA, per germline. The CDR3 is made up of 16 amino acids. CDR3 sequence: CASRLSEGKGTDTQYF. The CDR3 DNA follows: TGTGCCAGCAGACTTTCTGAGGGAAAAGGGACAGATACGCAGTATTTT.

This sequence joins TRBV6-5 and TRBJ2-7; 13 bases line up with TRBD2. V was clipped by 6 bases and J by 4 bases; unmatched bases: 3. The germline CDR1 and CDR2 sequences are MNHEY and SVGAGI. The CDR3 is made up of 14 amino acids. CDR3 amino acids: CASRRLAGGYEQYF. The DNA of the CDR3 is TGTGCCAGCAGGCGACTAGCGGGGGGTTACGAGCAGTACTTC.

This chain uses TRBV6-1 with TRBJ1-4, with a tentative D call TRBD1 (5 bases). CDR3 length equals 14 residues. V was trimmed by 9 bases and J by 7 bases, leaving 18 bases between them. From germline, CDR1 is MNHNS and CDR2 SASEGT. The DNA of the CDR3 is TGTGCCAGTGCCACGGGAGGGACGGGTGAAAAACTGTTTTTT. Its translation is CASATGGTGEKLFF.

This chain connects TRBV5-1 to TRBJ2-2, with 7 bases identical to TRBD1. This CDR3 has 15 amino acids. J was trimmed by 14 bases and V by 0 bases; bases with no gene match: 13. Looked up from germline, CDR1 is SGHRS and CDR2 is YFSETQ. In DNA, the CDR3 is TGCGCCAGCAGCTTGGTGAGGTCGGGACAGCCCTATCTGTTTTTT. Translating it yields CASSLVRSGQPYLFF.

The chain carries TRBV19 and TRBJ1-2; a possible D gene is TRBD1 (6 bases). There are 15 residues in the CDR3. Trimming left V 7 bases short and J 2 bases short, with 17 bases between. CDR1 and CDR2 (germline): LNHDA, SQIVND (reference sequence). CDR3 DNA: TGTGCCAGTAACGACCCAGGGGCCGTCAACTATGGCTACACCTTC. Its translation is CASNDPGAVNYGYTF.

This chain joins TRBV2 and TRBJ1-1, with D tentatively TRBD1 (5 bases). CDR3 length equals 12 residues. V lost 6 bases, J lost 5 bases, and 10 bases lay in between. Looked up from germline, CDR1 is SNHLY and CDR2 is FYNNEI. The CDR3 nucleotides are TGTGCCAGCAGGTTCGGGGGGACTGAAGCTTTCTTT. Translating it yields CASRFGGTEAFF.

The chain recombines TRBV7-3 with TRBJ1-1; 11 bases are a match to TRBD1. Trimming cost V 8 bases and J 5 bases; bases outside gene matches: 4. Per the germline V gene, CDR1 is SGHTA and CDR2 is FQGTGA. CDR3 length: 13 amino acids. The CDR3 nucleotides read TGTGCCAGCCGCGGGACAGGGGGAACTGAAGCTTTCTTT. Protein product: CASRGTGGTEAFF.

J is TRBJ1-1 and V is TRBV7-6; 7 bases are shared with TRBD1. Germline V gene lookup returns CDR1 SGHVS and CDR2 FNYEAQ. V gave up 6 bases and J gave up 2 bases; unmatched junction bases: 12. This CDR3 is built from 16 residues. Written as DNA, the CDR3 is TGTGCCAGCAGACCCTTGGTTGGGACAGACAACACTGAAGCTTTCTTT. It is translated as CASRPLVGTDNTEAFF.

The chain links TRBV28 to TRBJ1-5; D unclear. The germline V gene encodes CDR1 MDHEN and CDR2 SYDVKM. Trimming left V 6 bases short and J 5 bases short, with 5 bases between. The length of the CDR3 is 11 residues. For the CDR3, the DNA is TGTGCCAGCAGCCGAGATCAGCCCCAGCATTTT. Amino acids: CASSRDQPQHF.

The chain has TRBV6-1 and TRBJ2-7; TRBD2 aligns across 11 bases. The germline V gene encodes CDR1 MNHNS and CDR2 SASEGT. V dropped 8 bases and J dropped 4; count of bases not matched to a gene: 10. This CDR3 contains 15 residues. CDR3 protein: CASPLLAGDRYEQYF. The CDR3 DNA follows: TGTGCCAGCCCCCTACTAGCGGGAGATCGTTACGAGCAGTACTTC.

V and J are TRBV25-1 and TRBJ2-3, with D unclear. Trimming stripped 10 bases from V and 0 bases from J, with 14 bases between. The CDR3 loop spans 14 amino acids. Per germline, CDR1 MGHDK and CDR2 SYGVNS. DNA for the CDR3: TGTGCCACCTCATACGGTTCTAGCACAGATACGCAGTATTTT. Amino acids: CATSYGSSTDTQYF. Complete variable domain (other parts from reference TRBV25-1 and TRBJ2-3): EADIYQTPRYLVIGTGKKITLECSQTMGHDKMYWYQQDPGMELHLIHYSYGVNSTEKGDLSSESTVSRIRTEHFPLTLESARPSHTSQYLCATSYGSSTDTQYFGPGTRLTVL.

The chain is built from TRBV30 and TRBJ2-7; D unclear. Trimming took 0 bases from V and 4 from J, leaving 10 bases between them. Germline loops: CDR1 GTSNPN, CDR2 SVGIG (reference sequence). CDR3 length equals 13 residues. The CDR3 sequence is CAWSVPFSYEQYF. CDR3 DNA: TGTGCCTGGAGTGTCCCCTTCTCGTACGAGCAGTACTTC.

The V and J genes are TRBV15 and TRBJ2-1, with 8 nucleotides matching TRBD2. The trim removed 1 base at V and 6 bases at J, leaving 2 bases unmatched. Per the germline V gene, CDR1 is LNHNV and CDR2 is YYDKDF (reference sequence). CDR3 length: 14 residues. CDR3 amino acids: CATSRAGTSNEQFF. The CDR3 DNA reads TGTGCCACCAGCAGAGCCGGGACTAGCAATGAGCAGTTCTTC.